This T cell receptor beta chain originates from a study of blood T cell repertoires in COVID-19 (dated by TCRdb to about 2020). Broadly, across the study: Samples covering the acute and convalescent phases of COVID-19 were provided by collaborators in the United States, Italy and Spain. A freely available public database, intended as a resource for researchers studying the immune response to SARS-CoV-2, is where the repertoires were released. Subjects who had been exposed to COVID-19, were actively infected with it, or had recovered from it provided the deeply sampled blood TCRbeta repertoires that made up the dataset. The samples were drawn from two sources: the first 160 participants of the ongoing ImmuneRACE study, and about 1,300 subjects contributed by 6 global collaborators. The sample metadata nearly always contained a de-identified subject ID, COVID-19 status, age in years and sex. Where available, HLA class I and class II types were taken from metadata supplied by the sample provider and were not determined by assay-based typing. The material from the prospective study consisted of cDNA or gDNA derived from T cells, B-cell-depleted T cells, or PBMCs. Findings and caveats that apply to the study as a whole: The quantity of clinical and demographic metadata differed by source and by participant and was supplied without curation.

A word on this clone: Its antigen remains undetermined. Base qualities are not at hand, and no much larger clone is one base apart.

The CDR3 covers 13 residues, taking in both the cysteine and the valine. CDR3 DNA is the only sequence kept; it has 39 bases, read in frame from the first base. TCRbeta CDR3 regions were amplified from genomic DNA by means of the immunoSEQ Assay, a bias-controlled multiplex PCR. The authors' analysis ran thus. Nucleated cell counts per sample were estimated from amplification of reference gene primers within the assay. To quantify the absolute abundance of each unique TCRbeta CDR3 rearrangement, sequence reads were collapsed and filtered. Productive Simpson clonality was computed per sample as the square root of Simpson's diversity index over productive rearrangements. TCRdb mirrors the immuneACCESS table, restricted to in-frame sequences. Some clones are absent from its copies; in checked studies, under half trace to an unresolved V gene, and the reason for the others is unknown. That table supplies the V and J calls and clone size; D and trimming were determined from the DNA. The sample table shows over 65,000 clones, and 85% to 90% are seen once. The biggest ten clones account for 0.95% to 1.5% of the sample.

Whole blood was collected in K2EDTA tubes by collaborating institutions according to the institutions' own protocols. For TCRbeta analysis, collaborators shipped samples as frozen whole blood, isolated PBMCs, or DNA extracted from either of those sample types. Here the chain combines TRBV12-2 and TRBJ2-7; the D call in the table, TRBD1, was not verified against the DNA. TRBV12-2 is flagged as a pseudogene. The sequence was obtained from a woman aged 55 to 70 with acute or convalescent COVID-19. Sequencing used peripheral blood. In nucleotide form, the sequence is TGTGCAAGTCGCCCTGACAGCTCCTACGAGCAGTACGTC. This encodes CASRPDSSYEQYV.